Shown below are 9 T cell receptor beta chains from a single sample sequenced in a study of shared clonotypes between healthy human individuals. CD45RO-negative, CCR7-positively selected cells formed the naive CD8 fraction, excluding terminally differentiated effector memory CD45RA+ cells. The method was immunoSEQ multiplex PCR; TCRdb's version includes in-frame clones alone and lacks a portion of them. The sample holds 1.5 million to 2.5 million clones, about 95% seen once. Sequenced material: naive CD8+ T cells sorted from blood. Source of these receptors: a man younger than 35 in good health.

The chain is built from TRBV5-4 and TRBJ1-1; no clear D. V was shortened by 3 bases and J by 0 bases, with 3 bases between the two germline ends. The germline CDR1 and CDR2 sequences are SGHNT and YYREEE (reference sequence). This CDR3 spans 12 amino acids. The chain's CDR3 is CASSWVNTEAFF. The CDR3 DNA reads TGTGCCAGCAGCTGGGTGAACACTGAAGCTTTCTTT.

This rearrangement joins TRBV11-1 to TRBJ2-1; 10 nucleotides agree with TRBD1. The CDR3 length is 15 residues. Germline assignment: CDR1 SGHAT and CDR2 FQDESV (reference sequence). The V segment lost 4 bases and the J segment 3 bases; nucleotides outside the gene matches: 3. The chain's CDR3 is CASSSWTGGYNEQFF. DNA of the CDR3: TGTGCCAGCAGCTCTTGGACAGGGGGCTACAATGAGCAGTTCTTC.

The genes are TRBV29-1 and TRBJ2-7; 10 nucleotides line up with TRBD1. CDR3 size: 13 residues. Germline assignment: CDR1 SQVTM and CDR2 ANQGSEA. J gave up 1 base and V 6 bases, and 3 bases lay outside the gene matches. CDR3: CSVGQGVSYEQYF. CDR3 nucleotides: TGCAGCGTCGGACAGGGGGTTTCCTACGAGCAGTACTTC.

The V and J genes are TRBV11-2 and TRBJ1-4, with 7 bases lining up with TRBD1. Unmatched junction bases numbered 4, after V lost 5 bases and J lost 1 base. The CDR3 runs 15 residues. The germline V gene encodes CDR1 SGHAT and CDR2 FQNNGV. The CDR3 loop reads CASSARTGTNEKLFF. As DNA, the CDR3 is TGTGCCAGCAGCGCCCGGACAGGAACTAATGAAAAACTGTTTTTT. Drawing the rest from reference TRBV11-2 and TRBJ1-4, the complete variable domain is EAGVAQSPRYKIIEKRQSVAFWCNPISGHATLYWYQQILGQGPKLLIQFQNNGVVDDSQLPKDRFSAERLKGVDSTLKIQPAKLEDSAVYLCASSARTGTNEKLFFGSGTQLSVL.

V gene TRBV6-6 combines with J gene TRBJ2-1; 11 nucleotides align to TRBD2. V shed 6 bases and J 3 bases; nucleotides not matched to a gene: 4. This CDR3 region has 15 residues. Per the germline V gene, CDR1 is MNHNY and CDR2 is SVGAGI (reference sequence). In nucleotides, the CDR3 is TGTGCCAGCAGCGATACTAGCGGGAGCTACAATGAGCAGTTCTTC. It is translated as CASSDTSGSYNEQFF.

This clone has just one count. The V and J genes are TRBV5-8 and TRBJ1-1; no firm D call. V was trimmed by 1 base and J by 4 bases, leaving 11 bases between them. The CDR3 extends over 14 amino acids. The germline CDR1 and CDR2 sequences are SGHTS and YDEGEE. The CDR3: CASSLSFLITEAFF. For the CDR3, the DNA is TGTGCCAGCAGCTTGTCTTTTCTCATCACTGAAGCTTTCTTT.

The chain carries TRBV27 and TRBJ1-2, with 9 bases that match TRBD1. Germline V gives CDR1 MNHEY, CDR2 SMNVEV (reference sequence). The CDR3 loop spans 15 amino acids. With 6 bases clipped from V and 4 bases from J, the junction kept 9 bases outside the gene matches. The DNA of the CDR3 is TGTGCCAGCAGACAGGGGGCCGCCGACTTCTATGGCTACACCTTC. Amino acid sequence: CASRQGAADFYGYTF.

This clone was counted once. The chain combines TRBV10-3 with TRBJ2-7; the D is unclear. This CDR3 has 14 amino acids. Per germline, CDR1 ENHRY and CDR2 SYGVKD. Trimming took off 0 bases at V and 5 bases at J, with 11 bases between the two ends. CDR3 amino acids: CAISESLGLHEQYF. In DNA, the CDR3 is TGTGCCATCAGTGAGTCTCTCGGGTTGCACGAGCAGTACTTC.

This rearrangement joins TRBV2 to TRBJ2-7; D could derive from TRBD1 or TRBD2 (6 bases each). With 7 bases removed from V and 4 bases from J, the gap between germline ends came to 14 bases. The CDR3 sequence is 13 residues long. Germline V lookup: CDR1 SNHLY, CDR2 FYNNEI. The CDR3, as DNA: TGTGCCAGCAAGTTGGGGGGCGCGTACGAGCAGTACTTC. Protein sequence: CASKLGGAYEQYF.